Presented here are 21 T cell receptor beta chains from one specimen sequenced in a study of shared clonotypes between healthy human individuals. Assay used: immunoSEQ multiplex PCR; TCRdb lists only in-frame clones, some missing. The sample has 650,000 to 800,000 clones; just over 90% are singletons. Naive CD8 populations comprised CD45RO-negative cells positively selected for CCR7, excluding terminally differentiated effector memory CD45RA+ cells. Sequenced material: naive CD8+ T cells sorted from blood. The receptors come from a man younger than 45 in good health.

This chain connects TRBV15 to TRBJ2-3; D possibly corresponds to TRBD2 (6 bases). This CDR3 is 14 amino acids long. Germline V gene sequence: CDR1 LNHNV, CDR2 YYDKDF (reference sequence). V was shortened by 6 bases and J by 0 bases, with 10 bases between the two germline ends. In nucleotides, the CDR3 is TGTGCCACCAGTGGCGGGACTAGCACAGATACGCAGTATTTT. This encodes CATSGGTSTDTQYF.

The chain links TRBV29-1 to TRBJ2-3; 12 nucleotides line up with TRBD2. The CDR3 is made up of 18 amino acids. The germline V gene encodes CDR1 SQVTM and CDR2 ANQGSEA. After removal of 0 bases from V and 1 base from J, the junction contained 8 bases not matched to a gene. The CDR3 coding sequence is TGCAGCGTTGAAGATCAGGGACTAGCGGGCTCAGGCACAGATACGCAGTATTTT. This encodes CSVEDQGLAGSGTDTQYF.

V and J are TRBV28 and TRBJ2-1; 8 bases align to TRBD1. In germline, CDR1 is MDHEN, CDR2 SYDVKM. CDR3 length: 17 amino acids. Trimming removed 3 bases from V and 4 bases from J; junction bases left unmatched: 11. CDR3 loop: CASSFHGQGSWYNEQFF. The CDR3, as DNA: TGTGCCAGCAGTTTCCACGGACAGGGAAGCTGGTACAATGAGCAGTTCTTC.

The chain has TRBV18 and TRBJ2-3; 10 bases align to TRBD2. The germline V gene has CDR1 KGHSH and CDR2 LQKENI. V dropped 3 bases and J dropped 4; count of bases not matched to a gene: 4. This CDR3 contains 15 residues. The CDR3 region is CASSPLAGAADTQYF. CDR3 coding DNA: TGTGCCAGCTCACCGCTAGCGGGAGCAGCAGATACGCAGTATTTT.

This rearrangement joins TRBV18 to TRBJ2-3; D not resolved. The V end was cut by 3 bases, the J end by 4 bases, with 2 bases between. This CDR3 has 11 residues. Germline assignment: CDR1 KGHSH and CDR2 LQKENI. CDR3 sequence: CASSPSDTQYF. DNA of the CDR3: TGTGCCAGCTCACCGTCAGATACGCAGTATTTT.

This clone has a count of ten or more. At the DNA level, this CDR3 is encoded by other sequences in the same sample as well. V usage is TRBV6-4 and J usage is TRBJ2-1; 11 bases are a match to TRBD2. The CDR3 has 14 residues. Trimming at V came to 2 bases and at J to 6 bases, leaving 0 bases not matched to a gene. Germline V gives CDR1 MRHNA, CDR2 SNTAGT. CDR3 region: CASSDGTSGNEQFF. As DNA, the CDR3 is TGTGCCAGCAGTGACGGGACTAGCGGCAATGAGCAGTTCTTC.

The V gene is TRBV27, the J gene TRBJ2-1, with 11 positions matching TRBD2. The ends lost 4 bases at V and 4 bases at J; junction bases unmatched: 6. CDR1 MNHEY and CDR2 SMNVEV come from the germline V gene (reference sequence). This CDR3 comprises 16 residues. The CDR3 DNA is TGTGCCAGCAGTTCACGGACTAGCGGGCCTTACAATGAGCAGTTCTTC. Its translation: CASSSRTSGPYNEQFF.

This sequence joins TRBV23-1 and TRBJ1-5; no clear D gene. TRBV23-1 counts as an open reading frame of uncertain function. V was trimmed by 3 bases and J by 1 base, leaving 25 bases between them. This CDR3 region has 20 residues. The CDR3 DNA sequence: TGCGCCAGCAGTCAGCCCATTACACGGTCAAGTAATCAGAGCAATCAGCCCCAGCATTTT. Translated, it gives CASSQPITRSSNQSNQPQHF.

The chain couples TRBV7-9 to TRBJ2-1; the D is unclear. Trimming took 4 bases from V and 4 from J, leaving 17 bases between them. The germline gives CDR1 SEHNR, CDR2 FQNEAQ (reference sequence). This CDR3 region has 16 residues. CDR3 nucleotide sequence: TGTGCCAGCAGCTCAGGTCTGGGCCTTAATTACAATGAGCAGTTCTTC. Residues: CASSSGLGLNYNEQFF.

The chain joins TRBV7-6 to TRBJ2-7; possible D gene TRBD1, 5 bases. Deletions cut 4 bases from V and 2 bases from J, with 9 bases between. This CDR3 spans 13 amino acids. Germline CDR1 reads SGHVS; CDR2 reads FNYEAQ. CDR3 sequence: CASSSTQAYEQYF. The CDR3 coding sequence is TGTGCCAGCAGCTCGACACAGGCCTACGAGCAGTACTTC. Full variable domain (missing parts from reference TRBV7-6 and TRBJ2-7): GAGVSQSPRYKVTKRGQDVALRCDPISGHVSLYWYRQALGQGPEFLTYFNYEAQQDKSGLPNDRFSAERPEGSISTLTIQRTEQRDSAMYRCASSSTQAYEQYFGPGTRLTVT.

The chain combines TRBV2 with TRBJ2-3, with 11 bases aligning to TRBD2. The trim removed 8 bases at V and 0 bases at J, leaving 7 bases unmatched. This CDR3 region has 16 residues. Germline values: CDR1 SNHLY, CDR2 FYNNEI. The CDR3 DNA reads TGTGCCAGCGGCGGGGGACTAGCGGATAGCACAGATACGCAGTATTTT. It encodes CASGGGLADSTDTQYF.

The V and J genes are TRBV28 and TRBJ2-1; 11 bases are a match to TRBD2. Germline trimming cut 6 bases from V and 8 bases from J; bases unmatched to any gene: 9. The CDR3 runs to 15 residues. Looked up from germline, CDR1 is MDHEN and CDR2 is SYDVKM. The CDR3 sequence is CASSVAGGPRDEQFF. As DNA, the CDR3 is TGTGCCAGCAGCGTAGCGGGAGGGCCTCGGGATGAGCAGTTCTTC. The full variable domain, in which reference TRBV28 and TRBJ2-1 provide the parts outside the CDR3, is DVKVTQSSRYLVKRTGEKVFLECVQDMDHENMFWYRQDPGLGLRLIYFSYDVKMKEKGDIPEGYSVSREKKERFSLILESASTNQTSMYLCASSVAGGPRDEQFFGPGTRLTVL.

The chain combines TRBV5-6 with TRBJ1-2; 7 bases align to TRBD1. CDR1 SGHDT and CDR2 YYEEEE come from the germline V gene. The junction had 10 bases not matched to a gene; V was cut back by 4 bases and J by 4 bases. This CDR3 is 15 amino acids long. Here the CDR3 DNA reads TGTGCCAGCAGCCCGGGACAGCTTCCGTCCTATGGCTACACCTTC. Its translation is CASSPGQLPSYGYTF.

Regarding this clone: Other nucleotide sequences from this sample produce the same CDR3. The chain has TRBV27 and TRBJ2-7, with a possible D match to TRBD2 (6 bases). There are 11 residues in the CDR3. The V end lost 6 bases, the J end lost 4 bases, and 7 bases lay between the germline ends. Germline CDR1 reads MNHEY; CDR2 reads SMNVEV (reference sequence). DNA of the CDR3: TGTGCCAGCAGCCGGGGGTACGAGCAGTACTTC. Its translation is CASSRGYEQYF.

The rearrangement uses TRBV19 and TRBJ2-7; the match to TRBD1 covers 7 bases. This CDR3 contains 15 residues. Per the germline V gene, CDR1 is LNHDA and CDR2 is SQIVND (reference sequence). The ends lost 5 bases at V and 3 bases at J; junction bases unmatched: 10. CDR3 nucleotide sequence: TGTGCCAGTAGTTTAACGGACAGGAATAACTACGAGCAGTACTTC. As protein: CASSLTDRNNYEQYF.

The genes are TRBV7-9 and TRBJ2-7, with D hard to call. The germline V gene has CDR1 SEHNR and CDR2 FQNEAQ (reference sequence). The V and J ends lost 0 bases and 3 bases respectively, with 12 bases between them. The CDR3 is 15 residues long. The CDR3 loop is CASSLATGWVYEQYF. The CDR3 DNA reads as TGTGCCAGCAGCTTAGCCACCGGATGGGTCTACGAGCAGTACTTC.

The rearrangement links TRBV19 to TRBJ2-7, with 7 bases aligning to TRBD1. Germline CDR1 and CDR2: LNHDA and SQIVND (reference sequence). The CDR3 covers 13 residues. V trimming: 3 bases; J trimming: 1 base; junction bases outside the gene matches: 0. The CDR3 DNA follows: TGTGCCAGTAGTATGGACAGGTCCTACGAGCAGTACTTC. Its translation: CASSMDRSYEQYF.

The genes are TRBV7-2 and TRBJ1-2; 7 bases match TRBD1. Unmatched junction bases numbered 12, after V lost 1 base and J lost 7 bases. The CDR3 covers 16 residues. Germline loops: CDR1 SGHTA, CDR2 FQGNSA. This CDR3 reads CASSLEIDRVTGGYTF. The CDR3 coding sequence is TGTGCCAGCAGCTTAGAGATTGACAGGGTGACGGGTGGCTACACCTTC.

The chain combines TRBV2 with TRBJ2-7; TRBD1 matches 7 bases. V lost 3 bases, J lost 3 bases, and 2 bases stayed unmatched. CDR1 is SNHLY and CDR2 is FYNNEI in the germline V gene. The CDR3 runs 13 residues. CDR3 loop: CASSEGTDYEQYF. The CDR3 nucleotides read TGTGCCAGCAGTGAGGGGACAGACTACGAGCAGTACTTC. Drawing the rest from reference TRBV2 and TRBJ2-7, the complete variable domain is EPEVTQTPSHQVTQMGQEVILRCVPISNHLYFYWYRQILGQKVEFLVSFYNNEISEKSEIFDDQFSVERPDGSNFTLKIRSTKLEDSAMYFCASSEGTDYEQYFGPGTRLTVT.

J is TRBJ2-1 and V is TRBV7-2; 10 bases map to TRBD2. The J segment lost 0 bases and the V segment lost 5 bases, leaving 7 bases of the junction unmatched. Germline CDR1 is SGHTA and CDR2 is FQGNSA. The CDR3 covers 17 residues. CDR3 protein: CASSPLLAGISYNEQFF. As DNA, the CDR3 is TGTGCCAGCAGCCCCTTACTAGCGGGGATCTCCTACAATGAGCAGTTCTTC.

Comment on this clone: Additional DNA sequences in this sample encode the identical CDR3. V usage is TRBV6-6 and J usage is TRBJ1-3; D gene uncertain. The CDR3 covers 13 residues. Germline loops: CDR1 MNHNY, CDR2 SVGAGI (reference sequence). The V gene lost 4 bases and the J gene lost 0 bases, with 4 bases spanning the gap. The DNA for the CDR3 is TGTGCCAGCAGTTCGAGCTCTGGAAACACCATATATTTT. This codes for CASSSSSGNTIYF.